This T cell receptor (beta chain) stems from a study of blood T cell repertoires in COVID-19. Turning to the study itself: The origin of the acute and convalescent COVID-19 samples was the United States, Italy and Spain.

J was trimmed by 7 bases and V by 5 bases; bases with no gene match: 1. The CDR3 sequence is 13 residues long. Germline V gene sequence: CDR1 LGHDT, CDR2 YNNKEL (reference sequence). The method was immunoSEQ multiplex PCR; TCRdb's version includes in-frame clones alone and lacks a portion of them. The sample lists about 210,000 clones, approximately 83% occurring once. This chain uses TRBV3-1 (or the pseudogene TRBV3-2) with TRBJ1-6; TRBD1 agrees at 8 bases. The sequenced sample was peripheral blood. This sequence was found in a woman aged 40 to 55 with active or convalescent COVID-19. Here the CDR3 reads CASSWDRNSPLHF. In nucleotides, the CDR3 is TGTGCCAGCAGCTGGGACAGGAATTCACCCCTCCACTTT.